This TCR beta chain was identified in a study of blood T cell repertoires in COVID-19. Overall study context: Samples came from the United States, Italy and Spain, spanning acute and convalescent COVID-19.

The method was immunoSEQ multiplex PCR; TCRdb's version includes in-frame clones alone and lacks a portion of them. The table records 65,000 to 70,000 clones, approximately 88% of them present only once. V gave up 1 base and J gave up 10 bases, with 11 bases separating them. CDR1 is LGHDT and CDR2 is YNNKEL in the germline V gene (reference sequence). This CDR3 has 13 residues. This receptor was taken from a woman aged 80 or over with acute or convalescent COVID-19. The sequencing sample was made of peripheral blood. The chain joins TRBV3-1 (or the pseudogene TRBV3-2) to TRBJ2-1; D is perhaps TRBD1 (6 bases). CDR3 amino acids: CASSQGSRGEQFF. As DNA, the CDR3 is TGTGCCAGCAGCCAAGGTTCAAGGGGGGAGCAGTTCTTC.